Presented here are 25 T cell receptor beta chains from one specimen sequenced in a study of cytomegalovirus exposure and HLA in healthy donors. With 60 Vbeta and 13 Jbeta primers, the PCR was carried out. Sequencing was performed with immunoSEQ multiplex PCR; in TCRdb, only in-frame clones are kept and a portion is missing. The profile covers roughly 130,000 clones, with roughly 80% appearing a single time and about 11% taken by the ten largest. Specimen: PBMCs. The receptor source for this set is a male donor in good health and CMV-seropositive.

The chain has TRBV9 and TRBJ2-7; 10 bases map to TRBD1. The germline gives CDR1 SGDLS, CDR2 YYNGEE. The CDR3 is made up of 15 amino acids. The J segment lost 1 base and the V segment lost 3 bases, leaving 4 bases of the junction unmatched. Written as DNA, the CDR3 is TGTGCCAGCAGCGAGGGACAGGGGATATCCTACGAGCAGTACTTC. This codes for CASSEGQGISYEQYF.

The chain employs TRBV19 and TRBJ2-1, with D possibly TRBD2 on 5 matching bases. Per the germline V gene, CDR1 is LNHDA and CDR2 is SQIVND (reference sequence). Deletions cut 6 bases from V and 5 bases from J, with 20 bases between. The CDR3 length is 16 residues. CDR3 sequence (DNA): TGTGCCAGTAGAAACGCGGGTTCCGAGGTCCACAATGAGCAGTTCTTC. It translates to CASRNAGSEVHNEQFF.

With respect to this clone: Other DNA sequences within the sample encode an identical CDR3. The CDR3 coding sequence is TGTGCCAGCAGTTTGACAGGCGGATTCTCTGGAAACACCATATATTTT. Its translation: CASSLTGGFSGNTIYF. The chain employs TRBV28 and TRBJ1-3; tentatively, D is TRBD1 (6 bases). The CDR3 runs 16 residues. CDR1 is MDHEN and CDR2 is SYDVKM in the germline V gene. The V gene lost 3 bases and the J gene lost 0 bases, with 12 bases spanning the gap.

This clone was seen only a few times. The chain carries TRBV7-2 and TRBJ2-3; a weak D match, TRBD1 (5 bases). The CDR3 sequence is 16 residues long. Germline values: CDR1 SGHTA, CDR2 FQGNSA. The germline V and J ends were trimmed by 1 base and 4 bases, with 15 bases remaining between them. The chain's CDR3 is CASSLGGTGRADTQYF. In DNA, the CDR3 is TGTGCCAGCAGCTTAGGGGGCACAGGAAGGGCAGATACGCAGTATTTT. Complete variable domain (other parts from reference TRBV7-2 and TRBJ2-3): GAGVSQSPSNKVTEKGKDVELRCDPISGHTALYWYRQSLGQGLEFLIYFQGNSAPDKSGLPSDRFSAERTGGSVSTLTIQRTQQEDSAVYLCASSLGGTGRADTQYFGPGTRLTVL.

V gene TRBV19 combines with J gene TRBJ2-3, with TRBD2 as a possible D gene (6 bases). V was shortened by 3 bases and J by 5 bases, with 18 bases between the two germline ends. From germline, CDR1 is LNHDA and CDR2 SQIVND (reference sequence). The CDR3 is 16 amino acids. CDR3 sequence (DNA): TGTGCCAGTAGTATCCCTGGGGGGAGGCCGGGAGATACGCAGTATTTT. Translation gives CASSIPGGRPGDTQYF. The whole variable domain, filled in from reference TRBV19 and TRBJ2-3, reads DGGITQSPKYLFRKEGQNVTLSCEQNLNHDAMYWYRQDPGQGLRLIYYSQIVNDFQKGDIAEGYSVSREKKESFPLTVTSAQKNPTAFYLCASSIPGGRPGDTQYFGPGTRLTVL.

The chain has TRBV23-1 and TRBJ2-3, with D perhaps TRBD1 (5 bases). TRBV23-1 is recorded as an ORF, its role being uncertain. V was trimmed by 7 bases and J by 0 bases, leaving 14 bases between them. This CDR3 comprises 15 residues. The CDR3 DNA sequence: TGCGCCAGCATCCCGGCAGGGCCCAGCACAGATACGCAGTATTTT. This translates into CASIPAGPSTDTQYF.

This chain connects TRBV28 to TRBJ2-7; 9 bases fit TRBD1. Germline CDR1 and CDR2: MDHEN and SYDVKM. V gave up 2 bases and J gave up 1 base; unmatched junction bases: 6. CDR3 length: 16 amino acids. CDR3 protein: CASSLAGTGYSYEQYF. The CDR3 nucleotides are TGTGCCAGCAGTTTAGCCGGGACAGGGTATTCCTACGAGCAGTACTTC.

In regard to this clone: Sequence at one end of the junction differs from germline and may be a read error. The CDR3 reads CASSFSGANGLTF. CDR3 sequence (DNA): TGTGCCAGCAGCTTCTCTGGGGCCAACGGCCTGACTTTC. The V call is TRBV5-4, the J call TRBJ2-6, with D maybe TRBD1 (5 bases). The CDR3 length is 13 residues. Germline V gene data show CDR1 as SGHNT and CDR2 as YYREEE (reference sequence).

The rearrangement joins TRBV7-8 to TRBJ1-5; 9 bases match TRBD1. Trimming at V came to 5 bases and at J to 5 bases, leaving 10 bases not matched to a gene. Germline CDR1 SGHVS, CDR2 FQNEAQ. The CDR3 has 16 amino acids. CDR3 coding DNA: TGTGCCAGCAGCCCCCGGACAGGGGAAGGTCATCAGCCCCAGCATTTT. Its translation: CASSPRTGEGHQPQHF.

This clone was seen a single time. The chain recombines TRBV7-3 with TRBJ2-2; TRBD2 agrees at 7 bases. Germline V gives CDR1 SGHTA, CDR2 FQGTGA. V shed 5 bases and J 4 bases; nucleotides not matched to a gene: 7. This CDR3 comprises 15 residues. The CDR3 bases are TGTGCCAGCAGCCAGCGGGCTAGCGGCACCGGGGAGCTGTTTTTT. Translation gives CASSQRASGTGELFF. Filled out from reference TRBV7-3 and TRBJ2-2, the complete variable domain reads GAGVSQTPSNKVTEKGKYVELRCDPISGHTALYWYRQSLGQGPEFLIYFQGTGAADDSGLPNDRFFAVRPEGSVSTLKIQRTERGDSAVYLCASSQRASGTGELFFGEGSRLTVL.

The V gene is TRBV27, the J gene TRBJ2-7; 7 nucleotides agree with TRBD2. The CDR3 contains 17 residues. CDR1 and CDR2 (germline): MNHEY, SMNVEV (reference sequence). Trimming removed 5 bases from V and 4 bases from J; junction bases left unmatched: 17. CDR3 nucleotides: TGTGCCAGCAGTGCCTGGCGGGGTCGGGACTACCAATACGAGCAGTACTTC. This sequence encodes CASSAWRGRDYQYEQYF.

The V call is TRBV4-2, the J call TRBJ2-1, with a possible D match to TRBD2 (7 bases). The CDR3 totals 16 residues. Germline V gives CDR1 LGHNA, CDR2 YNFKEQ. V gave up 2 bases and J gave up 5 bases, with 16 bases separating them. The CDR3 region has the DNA TGTGCCAGCAGCCAACGTGTCGGGGGGCTTCACAATGAGCAGTTCTTC. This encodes CASSQRVGGLHNEQFF.

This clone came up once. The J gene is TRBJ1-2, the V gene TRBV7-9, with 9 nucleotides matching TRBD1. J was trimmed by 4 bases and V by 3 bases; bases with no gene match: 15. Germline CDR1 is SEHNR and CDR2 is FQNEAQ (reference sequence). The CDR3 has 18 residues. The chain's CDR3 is CASSFSGTGTGFLYGYTF. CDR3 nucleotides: TGTGCCAGCAGCTTCTCCGGGACAGGGACGGGGTTCCTCTATGGCTACACCTTC.

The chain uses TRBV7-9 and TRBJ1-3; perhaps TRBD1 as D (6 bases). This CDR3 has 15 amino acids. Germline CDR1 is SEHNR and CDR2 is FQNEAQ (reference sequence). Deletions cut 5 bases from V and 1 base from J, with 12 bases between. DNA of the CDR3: TGTGCCAGCAGCGCAAACAGGGCTTCTGGAAACACCATATATTTT. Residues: CASSANRASGNTIYF.

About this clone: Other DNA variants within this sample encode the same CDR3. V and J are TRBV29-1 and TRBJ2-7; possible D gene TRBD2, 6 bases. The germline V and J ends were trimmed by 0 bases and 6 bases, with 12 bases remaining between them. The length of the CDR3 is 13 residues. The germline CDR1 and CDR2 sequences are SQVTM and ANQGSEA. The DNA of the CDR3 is TGCAGCGTTGAAGATCGTGCGGGGTTCGAGCAGTACTTC. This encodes CSVEDRAGFEQYF.

The DNA for the CDR3 is TGTGCCAGCAGCTTAGAACGGCGGGGGGGGTATAGCAATCAGCCCCAGCATTTT. Its translation is CASSLERRGGYSNQPQHF. V usage is TRBV11-2 and J usage is TRBJ1-5; D is perhaps TRBD1 (5 bases). Trimming cost V 0 bases and J 0 bases, with 15 bases left between them. The length of the CDR3 is 18 residues. The V gene's germline CDR1 is SGHAT and CDR2 FQNNGV.

CDR3 nucleotide sequence: TGTGCCAGCAGCCCACTAGCGGGAAGAGATGAGCAGTTCTTC. This codes for CASSPLAGRDEQFF. The gene calls are TRBV9 and TRBJ2-1; 10 bases are a match to TRBD2. CDR1 is SGDLS, CDR2 YYNGEE, per germline. V lost 4 bases to trimming and J lost 8 bases; unmatched junction nucleotides: 6. CDR3 length: 14 residues.

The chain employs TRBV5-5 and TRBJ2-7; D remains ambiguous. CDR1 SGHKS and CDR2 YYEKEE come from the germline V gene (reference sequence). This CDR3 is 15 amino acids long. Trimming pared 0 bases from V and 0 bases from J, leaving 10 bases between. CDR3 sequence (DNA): TGTGCCAGCAGCTTGGGACCTAGTAGCTCCTACGAGCAGTACTTC. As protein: CASSLGPSSSYEQYF.

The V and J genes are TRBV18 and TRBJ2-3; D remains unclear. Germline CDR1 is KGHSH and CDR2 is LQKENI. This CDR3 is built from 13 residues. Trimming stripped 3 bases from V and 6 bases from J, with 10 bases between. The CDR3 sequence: CASSPNYGDTQYF. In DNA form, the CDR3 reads TGTGCCAGCTCACCGAACTACGGTGATACGCAGTATTTT. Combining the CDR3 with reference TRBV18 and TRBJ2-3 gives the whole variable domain NAGVMQNPRHLVRRRGQEARLRCSPMKGHSHVYWYRQLPEEGLKFMVYLQKENIIDESGMPKERFSAEFPKEGPSILRIQQVVRGDSAAYFCASSPNYGDTQYFGPGTRLTVL.

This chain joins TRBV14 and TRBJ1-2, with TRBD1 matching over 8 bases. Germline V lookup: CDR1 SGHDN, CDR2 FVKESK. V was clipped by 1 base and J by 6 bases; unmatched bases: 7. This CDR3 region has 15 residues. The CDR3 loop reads CASSQGDRPRDGYTF. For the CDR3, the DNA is TGTGCCAGCAGCCAAGGGGACAGGCCCCGGGATGGCTACACCTTC. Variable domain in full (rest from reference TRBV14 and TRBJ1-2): EAGVTQFPSHSVIEKGQTVTLRCDPISGHDNLYWYRRVMGKEIKFLLHFVKESKQDESGMPNNRFLAERTGGTYSTLKVQPAELEDSGVYFCASSQGDRPRDGYTFGSGTRLTVV.

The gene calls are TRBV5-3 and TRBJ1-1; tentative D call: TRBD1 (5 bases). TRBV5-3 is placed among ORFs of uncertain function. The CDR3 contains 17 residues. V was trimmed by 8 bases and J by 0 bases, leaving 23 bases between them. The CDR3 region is CASSPLWAGSMNTEAFF. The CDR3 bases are TGTGCCAGTTCCCCCCTTTGGGCAGGGTCCATGAACACTGAAGCTTTCTTT.

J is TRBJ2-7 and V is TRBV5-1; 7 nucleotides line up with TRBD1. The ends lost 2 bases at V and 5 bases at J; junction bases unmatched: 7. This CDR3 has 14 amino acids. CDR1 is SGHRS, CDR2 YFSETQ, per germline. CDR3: CASSFGQEAHEQYF. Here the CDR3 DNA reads TGCGCCAGCAGCTTCGGACAGGAGGCCCACGAGCAGTACTTC.

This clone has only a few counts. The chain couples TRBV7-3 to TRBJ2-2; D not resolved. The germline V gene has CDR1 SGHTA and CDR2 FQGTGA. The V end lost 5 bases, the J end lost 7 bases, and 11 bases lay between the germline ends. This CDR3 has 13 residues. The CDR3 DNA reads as TGTGCCAGCAGCCGGTCGGCGGACGGGGAGCTGTTTTTT. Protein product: CASSRSADGELFF.

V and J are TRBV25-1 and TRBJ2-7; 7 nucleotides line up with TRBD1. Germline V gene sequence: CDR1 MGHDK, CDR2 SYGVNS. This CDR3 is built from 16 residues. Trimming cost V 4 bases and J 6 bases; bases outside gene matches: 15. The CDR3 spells CASSAYGDGQGVEQYF. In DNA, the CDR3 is TGTGCCAGCAGTGCGTACGGGGACGGCCAGGGGGTCGAGCAGTACTTC.

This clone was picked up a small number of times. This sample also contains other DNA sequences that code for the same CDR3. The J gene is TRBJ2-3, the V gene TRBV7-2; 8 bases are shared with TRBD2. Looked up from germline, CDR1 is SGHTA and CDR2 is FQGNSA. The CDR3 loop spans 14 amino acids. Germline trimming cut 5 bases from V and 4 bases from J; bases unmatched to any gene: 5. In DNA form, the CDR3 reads TGTGCCAGCAGCCGGGGGGGGAGGGCAGATACGCAGTATTTT. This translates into CASSRGGRADTQYF.